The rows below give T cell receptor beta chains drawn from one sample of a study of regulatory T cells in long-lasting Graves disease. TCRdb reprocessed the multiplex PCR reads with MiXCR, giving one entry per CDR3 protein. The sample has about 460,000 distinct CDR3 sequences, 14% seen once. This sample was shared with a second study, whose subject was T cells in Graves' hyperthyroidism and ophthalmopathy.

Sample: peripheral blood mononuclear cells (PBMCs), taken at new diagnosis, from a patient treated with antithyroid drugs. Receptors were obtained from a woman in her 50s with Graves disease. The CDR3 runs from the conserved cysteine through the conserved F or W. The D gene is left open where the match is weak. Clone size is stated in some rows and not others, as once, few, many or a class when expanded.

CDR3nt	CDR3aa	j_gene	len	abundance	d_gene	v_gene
TGTGCCAGCAGTGAAGCGCTTCCGGGGGCGCACTACGAGCAGTACTTC	CASSEALPGAHYEQYF	TRBJ2-7	16	many	-	TRBV2
TGTGCCAGCAGCTTAGTACAGCGGGGGGGTCACAATGAGCAGTTCTTC	CASSLVQRGGHNEQFF	TRBJ2-1	16	many	TRBD2	TRBV7-2
TGTGCCAGCGGGACAGTATACAATGAGCAGTTCTTC	CASGTVYNEQFF	TRBJ2-1	12	many	TRBD1	TRBV28
TGTGCCAGCAGTAATACGAACACCGGGGAGCTGTTTTTT	CASSNTNTGELFF	TRBJ2-2	13	-	-	TRBV6-4
TGTGCCAGCAGCCAAAATGACGGGGATACGCAGTATTTT	CASSQNDGDTQYF	TRBJ2-3	13	many	-	TRBV27
TGTGCCAGCAGCCGCCCGGGGGCTCGTGAAGCTTTCTTT	CASSRPGAREAFF	TRBJ1-1	13	-	-	TRBV28
TGTGCCAGCAGTTTTGGGGCAGGGACAGATACGCAGTATTTT	CASSFGAGTDTQYF	TRBJ2-3	14	-	-	TRBV12-3/TRBV12-4
TGTGCCAGTACCCTCAACTTGGGAGCAAATGAGCAGTTCTTC	CASTLNLGANEQFF	TRBJ2-1	14	-	-	TRBV19
TGCAGTGCTAGGGACAGGGCCTCCTACGAGCAGTACTTC	CSARDRASYEQYF	TRBJ2-7	13	many	TRBD1	TRBV20-1
TGTGCCAGCAGTTACAAGCGGGGCTTATTGAATGAGCAGTTCTTC	CASSYKRGLLNEQFF	TRBJ2-1	15	-	TRBD2	TRBV6-5
TGTGCCAGTAGTATGGGACTCTCCAATGATGAGCAGTACTTC	CASSMGLSNDEQYF	TRBJ2-5	14	-	-	TRBV19
TGTGCCAGCAGTTTACTGGGACAGGTGGGCCTAGGGGATCAGCCCCAGCATTTT	CASSLLGQVGLGDQPQHF	TRBJ1-5	18	many	TRBD1	TRBV28
TGTGCCTGGCTCCCTAGCCCTAGCTTAAAAACCGGGGAGCTGTTTTTT	CAWLPSPSLKTGELFF	TRBJ2-2	16	many	-	TRBV30
TGTGCCAGCAGTTTCCCCCCCGGGACTGTTAAAGGGTACGAGCAGCACTTC	CASSFPPGTVKGYEQHF	TRBJ2-7	17	-	-	TRBV28
TGTGCCACCAGTGATTTAGGACAGGGGTCCTACAATGAGCAGTTCTTC	CATSDLGQGSYNEQFF	TRBJ2-1	16	many	TRBD1	TRBV24-1
TGCGCCAGCAGCTTCGGGACAGACAATGAAAAACTGTTTTTT	CASSFGTDNEKLFF	TRBJ1-4	14	-	TRBD1	TRBV5-1
TGTGCCAGCAGTGGGGGTCTAGGAGATCCTGAAGAGACCCAGTACTTC	CASSGGLGDPEETQYF	TRBJ2-5	16	many	-	TRBV6-1
TGTGCCAGCAGTTCGCCCCTCGGTCCTTCAGCCAAAAACATTCAGTACTTC	CASSSPLGPSAKNIQYF	TRBJ2-4	17	many	-	TRBV28
TGTGCCAGCAGCCCTACTGGACAGGGGGACACTGAAGCTTTCTTT	CASSPTGQGDTEAFF	TRBJ1-1	15	many	TRBD1	TRBV3-1
TGTGCCAGCAGCGTTACTAGCGGGATAGGCTGGGGCACAGATACGCAGTATTTT	CASSVTSGIGWGTDTQYF	TRBJ2-3	18	few	TRBD2	TRBV9
TGTGCCAGCAGCTCATCCTACACAGATACGCAGTATTTT	CASSSSYTDTQYF	TRBJ2-3	13	many	-	TRBV13
TGTGCCAGCAGCTTCGGACAGGGGGCCCCGGGCCGCACAGATACGCAGTATTTT	CASSFGQGAPGRTDTQYF	TRBJ2-3	18	many	TRBD1	TRBV11-1
TGTGCCAGCACCCCCCAGGTGGGGACCTCTAATGAAAAACTGTTTTTT	CASTPQVGTSNEKLFF	TRBJ1-4	16	many	-	TRBV28
TGCAGCGTTGCGGGGGGGCGAACAGATACGCAGTATTTT	CSVAGGRTDTQYF	TRBJ2-3	13	many	TRBD2	TRBV29-1
TGTGCCAGCAACGGCGGGCCGGCGCCGGACGAGCAGTACTTC	CASNGGPAPDEQYF	TRBJ2-7	14	many	-	TRBV9
TGCAGTGCTCCCCTCCTCCGGGACAGGGGCAGGCCTAACTATGGCTACACCTTC	CSAPLLRDRGRPNYGYTF	TRBJ1-2	18	few	TRBD1	TRBV20-1
TGTGCCAGCAGTTTATCGGTGAACTCCTACGAGCAGTACTTC	CASSLSVNSYEQYF	TRBJ2-7	14	many	-	TRBV28
TGTGCCAGCAGCCCCTATGGACTAGCGGGAGAACAAACCCAGTACTTC	CASSPYGLAGEQTQYF	TRBJ2-5	16	-	TRBD2	TRBV5-6
TGCAGTGCCGGAGGAGAGGGCGGGCCAAGAGGAGGGAGGCTCGAGCAGTACTTC	CSAGGEGGPRGGRLEQYF	TRBJ2-7	18	few	-	TRBV20-1
TGCAGTATAAGGTCTAGCGGGAGTCCCGTGAACACCGGGGAGCTGTTTTTT	CSIRSSGSPVNTGELFF	TRBJ2-2	17	-	TRBD2	TRBV20-1
TGCAGTGCTAGGGGTACAGGGAAAGGGGAAAAACTGTTTTTT	CSARGTGKGEKLFF	TRBJ1-4	14	few	-	TRBV20-1
TGTGCCAGCAGTGCCGGGGACTACCGTCTCGAGCAGTACTTC	CASSAGDYRLEQYF	TRBJ2-7	14	many	TRBD2	TRBV28
TGCGCCAGCAGCTTGGAACCTAGCGGCCCCTACAATGAGCAGTTCTTC	CASSLEPSGPYNEQFF	TRBJ2-1	16	few	TRBD2	TRBV5-1
TGTGCCAGCGAGGGACTCCCCCCCGACTTCATGCGGAATGAGCAGTTCTTC	CASEGLPPDFMRNEQFF	TRBJ2-1	17	-	-	TRBV18
TGTGCCAGCAGTTTATCGGCAGGGGGCTCCTACGAGCAGTACTTC	CASSLSAGGSYEQYF	TRBJ2-7	15	many	TRBD1	TRBV27
TGTGCCAGCACATTGTCTGGCACCTACAATGAGCAGTTCTTC	CASTLSGTYNEQFF	TRBJ2-1	14	few	-	TRBV12-3/TRBV12-4